The rows below give T cell receptor beta chains drawn from one sample of a study of human T cells and chemical hapten exposure. TCRdb processed the RACE reads anew with MiXCR; each CDR3 protein has one entry. Among tens of thousands of distinct CDR3 sequences listed, 6.5% to 9% were seen once. The sequenced material came from whole blood. These receptors all come from a human donor in good health. Some clones in this sample may be carry-over from other donors' samples. Both conserved end residues are part of each CDR3. Fields, in order: V gene, J gene, CDR3 protein.

>TRBV10-3|TRBJ2-5
CAIKSSGTGEGETQYF
>TRBV12-3/TRBV12-4|TRBJ2-1
CATRPGTSSYNEQFF
>TRBV29-1|TRBJ2-2
CSVARTGNTGELFF
>TRBV7-2|TRBJ1-1
CASSLSSSPGDNTEAFF
>TRBV2|TRBJ2-1
CASSGSGTSRNEQFF
>TRBV29-1|TRBJ1-1
CSVDGGSGSTEAFF
>TRBV7-9|TRBJ2-3
CASSPPTSGTSDTQYF
>TRBV4-1|TRBJ2-5
CASSRTPRGGLQETQYF
>TRBV20-1|TRBJ2-5
CSAPRAGETQYF
>TRBV28|TRBJ1-1
CASSLNGRTEAFF
>TRBV6-6|TRBJ2-1
CASTHSGLAGVEQFF
>TRBV5-4|TRBJ2-3
CASSSQRGAAGTDTQYF
>TRBV12-3/TRBV12-4|TRBJ2-3
CASSLMGLAGAGDTQYF
>TRBV5-1|TRBJ2-6
CASSLIISGANVLTF
>TRBV5-8|TRBJ2-7
CASSPPVYEQYF
>TRBV6-5|TRBJ1-2
CASSHGEYGYTF
>TRBV12-3/TRBV12-4|TRBJ1-5
CASSFGSRLNQPQHF
>TRBV28|TRBJ1-5
CASTDRVGNQPQHF
>TRBV7-2|TRBJ2-3
CASSYYSGTDTQYF
>TRBV20-1|TRBJ1-1
CSNPGQGLNTEAFF
>TRBV7-2|TRBJ1-5
CASSTQGGGGNQPQHF
>TRBV5-1|TRBJ2-1
CASSLVGAGSSYNEQFF
>TRBV7-2|TRBJ2-7
CASSREGGPYEQYF
>TRBV11-2|TRBJ2-5
CASTLAGGPPETQYF
>TRBV10-3|TRBJ2-3
CATNRDGDTQYF
>TRBV18|TRBJ1-2
CASSPGQGDGYTF
>TRBV6-2/TRBV6-3|TRBJ2-3
CASRPSTDTQYF
>TRBV6-6|TRBJ2-3
CASSLSDRGGPDTQYF
>TRBV29-1|TRBJ1-1
CSVGGTREAFF
>TRBV7-9|TRBJ1-2
CASSGGRGGGYTF
>TRBV14|TRBJ2-3
CASSLRGRSTDTQYF
>TRBV29-1|TRBJ1-6
CSVRTDPNSPLHF
>TRBV2|TRBJ2-2
CASKKNANTGELFF
>TRBV28|TRBJ1-2
CASTGGEDYGYTF
>TRBV10-3|TRBJ2-3
CAISLSGTLSTDTQYF
>TRBV3-1|TRBJ1-5
CASSQYGTGGDQPQHF
>TRBV6-2/TRBV6-3|TRBJ1-5
CASSNTRGEPQHF
>TRBV7-6|TRBJ2-3
CASSLPRAGGPKDTQYF
>TRBV7-2|TRBJ2-2
CASSFSGRLGELFF
>TRBV20-1|TRBJ2-1
CSAPGQGSGNEQFF
>TRBV12-3/TRBV12-4|TRBJ2-2
CASSLRLRTSGELFF
>TRBV29-1|TRBJ2-6
CSVDAAPGANVLTF
>TRBV28|TRBJ2-7
CASTRQGGVLTYEQYF
>TRBV11-2|TRBJ2-6
CASSLGPVSSGANVLTF
>TRBV14|TRBJ2-1
CASSQDWGLRDEQFF